This T cell receptor (beta chain) was sequenced for a study of blood T cell repertoires in COVID-19. Study-level background: Samples taken during acute and convalescent COVID-19 were collected in the United States, Italy and Spain. PBMCs, B-cell-depleted T cells, or T cells were the source of the cDNA or gDNA that made up the material.

Measured with immunoSEQ multiplex PCR; TCRdb has only the in-frame clones, and not every one. The table includes fewer than 250,000 clones, 80% detected once. Germline CDR1 is MRHNA and CDR2 is SNTAGT. V shed 3 bases and J 3 bases; nucleotides not matched to a gene: 0. The CDR3 loop spans 15 amino acids. Specimen: PBMCs or T cells enriched from blood (not recorded which). This clonotype was sampled from a woman between 40 and 55 years old with acute COVID-19. V usage is TRBV6-4 and J usage is TRBJ2-3; 13 positions agree with TRBD2. The CDR3, as DNA: TGTGCCAGCAGTGAGACTAGCGGGGGGACAGATACGCAGTATTTT. Translation: CASSETSGGTDTQYF.